Many counts were recorded for the clone carrying this TCR beta chain. Antigen specificity is unknown. These data belong to a study of T-cell reconstitution after alpha-beta-depleted transplantation in children. Preparing the TCRbeta library involved the use of unique molecular identifiers. MiXCR, applied by TCRdb to the PCR reads, yields one record per CDR3 protein. The sample has around 30,000 distinct CDR3 sequences, around 6% seen once. Points from the study as a whole: Alpha-beta T cells present about two months after transplant were reported to originate from several hundred expanded graft clones. From surviving recipient T cells and thymic progenitors came the high day-60 TCRbeta diversity observed in some patients. T-cell numbers and diversity one year post-transplant derived largely from freshly generated T cells.

The CDR3 sequence is 14 residues long. Per the germline V gene, CDR1 is SEHNR and CDR2 is FQNEAQ (reference sequence). V shed 4 bases and J shed 2 bases, with 12 bases lying between them. The gene calls are TRBV7-9 and TRBJ2-7, with D hard to call. The TCR comes from a child in the first two years of life who had a stem cell transplant for acute myeloid leukemia, so the T cells may come from the graft donor. The specimen was peripheral blood, collected 60 days after TCRalphabeta/CD19-depleted stem cell transplant. CDR3 protein: CASSSPMPAYEQYF. The CDR3 DNA is TGTGCCAGCAGCTCCCCGATGCCGGCCTACGAGCAGTACTTC.